What follows is one T cell receptor (beta chain) and its context. It lacks a known antigen. Base qualities are not at hand, and no much larger clone is one base apart. Genomic DNA was extracted from sorted cells for sequencing of the TCRbeta CDR3 region. The immunoSEQ Assay was used to sequence the TCRbeta CDR3 regions. TCRdb stores this immuneACCESS table with in-frame sequences only. Part of the clones is absent; in the studies checked, under half of the shortfall reflects unresolved V genes, and no reason is known for the rest. The sample data list around 150,000 clones, and 85% to 95% of these were observed just once. Roughly 0.94% of the sample is held by the ten biggest clonotypes. The record originates from a study of OX40 agonist ivuxolimab in advanced cancers. Regarding the research as a whole: The costimulatory receptor OX40 (CD134) was targeted by ivuxolimab, a fully human IgG2 agonistic monoclonal antibody. Prior anti-PD-1, anti-PD-L1 or anti-CTLA-4 therapy was permitted, and checkpoint inhibitors had been received by more than 35% of dose-escalation patients. The monotherapy dose-escalation portion (N of about 50 patients) of the phase I ivuxolimab trial is reported in the paper. Intravenous ivuxolimab was administered to patients every 2 weeks at six dose levels: 0.01, 0.1, 0.3, 1.5, 3 and 10 mg/kg. In the dose-escalation cohort, roughly four fifths of patients were male, and the mean age was around 60 years, with a range of about 23 to 90. Partial responses occurred in three dose-escalation patients, of whom one had hepatocellular carcinoma and two had cutaneous melanoma. Of the approximately 54 patients in dose escalation, about 20 had hepatocellular carcinoma, some 15 had melanoma, 9 had renal cell carcinoma and 9 had head and neck cancer. Peripheral TCRbeta sequencing was intended to test whether TCR sequence diversity was altered and clonal T-cell expansion was caused by ivuxolimab.

As encoded in the germline V gene (reference sequence), CDR1 is MNHEY while CDR2 is SMNVEV. V was cut back by 6 bases and J by 5 bases, leaving a gap of 8 bases between them. The CDR3 starts with the cysteine, ends with the phenylalanine, and has 12 residues. This entry keeps only the CDR3 DNA: 36 bases, framed from base 1. Points the paper makes about the study in general: In the 0.1-3.0 mg/kg groups, partial responders were among the patients with the lowest normalized peripheral clonal expansion, particularly in CD8+ T cells. At doses of 0.1 to 3.0 mg/kg, clonal expansion of both CD4+ and CD8+ T cells in blood was seen between baseline and week 6. After ivuxolimab, more expanded clones were found on average in CD8+ T cells than in CD4+ T cells. Low levels of normalized T-cell clonal expansion were also shown by some nonresponding patients. The antigen specificity of the peripheral T cells that underwent clonal expansion was not determined.

Patients with a history of autoimmune disease or receiving systemic immunosuppression were excluded from the trial. Peripheral blood for TCR sequencing was collected from all dose cohorts at baseline, on cycle 4 day 1, and on cycle 7 day 1. The samples were taken from a phase I, first-in-human, multicenter, open-label dose-escalation trial of ivuxolimab. Adults with locally advanced or metastatic melanoma, renal cell, hepatocellular, or head and neck squamous cell carcinoma were enrolled in the trial. Before TCR sequencing, CD4+ and CD8+ T cells were separately sorted from peripheral blood. Recombination joined TRBV27 with TRBJ2-1; no D segment can be confidently identified. The sequences come from CD4+ or CD8+ T cells sorted from blood, collected in a trial of the OX40 agonist ivuxolimab. This receptor was taken from an adult with an advanced solid tumor such as melanoma, head and neck, liver or kidney cancer. CDR3 reads: CASRDPNNEQFF. The nucleotides read TGTGCCAGCAGGGACCCCAACAATGAGCAGTTCTTC.